The 29 T cell receptor beta chains given below trace back to one sample, sequenced in a study of T cells in Graves' hyperthyroidism and ophthalmopathy. Amplified TCR beta CDR3 regions derived from RNA transcripts. Initially, a first-round RT-PCR of the TCR CDR3 employed the HTBI primer set. Each CDR3 protein is one row after TCRdb ran MiXCR on the multiplex PCR reads. The data hold 200,000 to 250,000 distinct CDR3 sequences, with 16% observed a single time. Sequencing input: blood. All receptors come from a woman under 30 with Graves' ophthalmopathy.

This clonotype was seen a handful of times. The junction and the germline gene differ at one end; a read error may be behind it. The chain links TRBV6-1 to TRBJ2-2, with TRBD1 matching 10 bases. The length of the CDR3 is 15 residues. The germline V gene has CDR1 MNHNS and CDR2 SASEGT. CDR3: CASSTDRGIIGELLF. In nucleotides, the CDR3 is TGTGCCAGCAGTACGGACAGGGGGATCATCGGGGAGCTGCTTTTT.

The chain carries TRBV29-1 and TRBJ2-7; 14 positions agree with TRBD2. The end of the DNA fits TRBJ2-1 better, so the J call may be wrong. The germline V gene has CDR1 SQVTM and CDR2 ANQGSEA. The CDR3 has 17 amino acids. CDR3 amino acids: CSVSYPGTSGSSYEQFF. As DNA, the CDR3 is TGCAGCGTCTCCTACCCCGGGACTAGCGGGAGTTCCTACGAGCAGTTCTTC.

This clonotype occurred many times. V and J are TRBV3-1 and TRBJ2-3; 8 bases align to TRBD2. CDR1 LGHDT and CDR2 YNNKEL come from the germline V gene (reference sequence). The V and J ends lost 1 base and 5 bases, in that order; junction bases with no gene match: 8. There are 16 residues in the CDR3. CDR3 protein: CASSQVARLAQDTQYF. The DNA of the CDR3 is TGTGCCAGCAGCCAAGTGGCGAGACTAGCGCAAGATACGCAGTATTTT.

This clonotype was seen a handful of times. This chain joins TRBV4-2 and TRBJ1-1; 7 bases are shared with TRBD1. The CDR3 sequence is 16 residues long. V dropped 3 bases and J dropped 4; count of bases not matched to a gene: 11. CDR1 and CDR2 from the germline V gene are LGHNA and YNFKEQ. The CDR3 region is CASSHSRQGWATEAFF. CDR3 DNA: TGTGCCAGCAGCCACTCTCGACAGGGTTGGGCCACTGAAGCTTTCTTT.

In this sample, this clonotype turned up many times. The chain is built from TRBV12-5 and TRBJ1-3; possible D gene TRBD1, 5 bases. The CDR3 runs 13 residues. Germline V CDR1 and CDR2: LGHNT, FRNRAP. Trimming removed 3 bases at V and 4 bases at J, with 7 bases between. The CDR3 DNA is TGTGCTAGTGGTTTAGGGGTGGGAAACACCATATATTTT. Its translation: CASGLGVGNTIYF.

This clonotype came up many times. The V gene is TRBV18, the J gene TRBJ1-2, with D possibly TRBD1 on 5 matching bases. Trimming took off 6 bases at V and 1 base at J, with 15 bases between the two ends. The CDR3 length is 15 residues. Per the germline V gene, CDR1 is KGHSH and CDR2 is LQKENI. CDR3 DNA: TGTGCCAGCTCCTCCGGAGGGGTAAATAACTATGGCTACACCTTC. It yields the protein CASSSGGVNNYGYTF.

Ten or more counts support this clonotype. V and J are TRBV18 and TRBJ2-1; D is undetermined. CDR3 size: 13 residues. The germline V gene has CDR1 KGHSH and CDR2 LQKENI. With 2 bases removed from V and 8 bases from J, the gap between germline ends came to 10 bases. The CDR3 sequence: CASSPSLEHEQFF. CDR3 nucleotides: TGTGCCAGCTCACCAAGTCTAGAGCATGAGCAGTTCTTC.

Only a few counts were recorded for this clonotype. The chain couples TRBV5-4 to TRBJ2-1, with D maybe TRBD2 (6 bases). Trimming took off 4 bases at V and 5 bases at J, with 19 bases between the two ends. The CDR3 extends over 16 amino acids. From germline, CDR1 is SGHNT and CDR2 YYREEE (reference sequence). The CDR3 bases are TGTGCCAGCAGCCACAAGGGGCCGTCGGGAGACAATGAGCAGTTCTTC. Its translation: CASSHKGPSGDNEQFF.

The sample holds many counts of this clonotype. J is TRBJ1-1 and V is TRBV20-1; D uncertain. CDR3 size: 12 residues. Germline assignment: CDR1 DFQATT and CDR2 SNEGSKA (reference sequence). Between the trimmed V and J ends, which lost 3 bases and 1 base, there was a span of 6 bases. The CDR3 protein is CSASSGNTEAFF. In DNA form, the CDR3 reads TGCAGTGCTAGCTCGGGGAACACTGAAGCTTTCTTT.

This clonotype was recorded many times. The chain is built from TRBV30 and TRBJ2-5; tentatively, D is TRBD1 or TRBD2 (5 bases each). Per the germline V gene, CDR1 is GTSNPN and CDR2 is SVGIG (reference sequence). V was trimmed by 0 bases and J by 3 bases, leaving 17 bases between them. This CDR3 is built from 16 residues. The CDR3 DNA is TGTGCCTGGAGTGTTTCGTGGGGGAGAACCGAAGAGACCCAGTACTTC. It is translated as CAWSVSWGRTEETQYF.

The J gene is TRBJ2-1, the V gene TRBV24-1; TRBD2 aligns across 8 bases. CDR1 KGHDR and CDR2 SFDVKD come from the germline V gene. This CDR3 has 17 amino acids. Germline trimming cut 3 bases from V and 6 bases from J; bases unmatched to any gene: 12. CDR3 amino acids: CATSDTGGSGGLNEQFF. As DNA, the CDR3 is TGTGCCACCAGTGATACGGGGGGAAGCGGGGGACTCAATGAGCAGTTCTTC.

This clonotype appeared many times. V and J are TRBV6-1 and TRBJ2-7; 11 positions match TRBD2. Per the germline V gene, CDR1 is MNHNS and CDR2 is SASEGT. This CDR3 has 16 amino acids. V trimming: 5 bases; J trimming: 3 bases; junction bases outside the gene matches: 9. The CDR3 loop is CASSKTGTSGSYEQYF. CDR3 DNA sequence: TGTGCCAGCAGTAAGACCGGGACTAGCGGCAGCTACGAGCAGTACTTC.

This clonotype was picked up many times. The V and J genes are TRBV20-1 and TRBJ1-5; D is undetermined. Trimming stripped 1 base from V and 0 bases from J, with 13 bases between. The CDR3 has 16 amino acids. Germline CDR1 DFQATT, CDR2 SNEGSKA (reference sequence). The CDR3 spells CSARGSTIYSNQPQHF. For the CDR3, the DNA is TGCAGTGCTAGAGGTTCCACGATATATAGCAATCAGCCCCAGCATTTT.

The chain joins TRBV28 to TRBJ2-7, with 9 bases aligning to TRBD1. The CDR3 consists of 16 residues. After removal of 5 bases from V and 0 bases from J, the junction contained 8 bases not matched to a gene. Germline V CDR1 and CDR2: MDHEN, SYDVKM. CDR3 sequence (DNA): TGTGCCAGCAGTCGCCACCGGGACAGGGACTCCTACGAGCAGTACTTC. This codes for CASSRHRDRDSYEQYF.

CDR3 loop: CSARDLLADPRETQYF. In nucleotides, the CDR3 is TGCAGTGCTAGAGATTTATTAGCGGACCCCCGGGAGACCCAGTACTTC. The chain links TRBV20-1 to TRBJ2-5, with D perhaps matching TRBD2 (6 bases). V was cut by 0 bases and J by 5 bases, with 19 bases left in between. Per germline, CDR1 DFQATT and CDR2 SNEGSKA (reference sequence). This CDR3 spans 16 amino acids.

This clonotype appeared many times. The rearrangement links TRBV7-3 to TRBJ1-1; 7 nucleotides line up with TRBD1. Germline values: CDR1 SGHTA, CDR2 FQGTGA. V trimming: 5 bases; J trimming: 3 bases; junction bases outside the gene matches: 6. The CDR3 runs to 14 residues. In nucleotides, the CDR3 is TGTGCCAGCAGCCTGACAGGGAGTGACACTGAAGCTTTCTTT. Translation: CASSLTGSDTEAFF.

This clonotype was counted at least ten times. The chain links TRBV18 to TRBJ2-1; D is perhaps TRBD1 (6 bases). Germline V gene sequence: CDR1 KGHSH, CDR2 LQKENI. The V end was cut by 3 bases, the J end by 3 bases, with 9 bases between. The CDR3 has 14 residues. The CDR3: CASSPMDSYNEQFF. The DNA for the CDR3 is TGTGCCAGCTCACCTATGGACAGCTACAATGAGCAGTTCTTC.

Ten or more counts support this clonotype. The rearrangement links TRBV19 to TRBJ2-1; unclear D gene. CDR1 is LNHDA and CDR2 is SQIVND in the germline V gene (reference sequence). Deletions cut 6 bases from V and 0 bases from J, with 15 bases between. There are 16 residues in the CDR3. This chain's CDR3 is CASRGRTASSYNEQFF. The CDR3 coding sequence is TGTGCCAGTAGGGGTCGGACGGCTAGCTCCTACAATGAGCAGTTCTTC. Together with reference TRBV19 and TRBJ2-1, the CDR3 gives the full variable domain: DGGITQSPKYLFRKEGQNVTLSCEQNLNHDAMYWYRQDPGQGLRLIYYSQIVNDFQKGDIAEGYSVSREKKESFPLTVTSAQKNPTAFYLCASRGRTASSYNEQFFGPGTRLTVL.

This clonotype has ten or more counts. Sequence at one end of the junction differs from germline and may be a read error. The gene calls are TRBV7-7 and TRBJ2-1; TRBD1 matches at 8 bases. Germline V CDR1 and CDR2: SSHAT, FNYEAQ (reference sequence). The CDR3 loop spans 15 amino acids. The CDR3 sequence is CASSNGRGPYNEQFF. Written as DNA, the CDR3 is TGTGCTAGCAGCAACGGCAGGGGGCCCTACAATGAGCAGTTCTTC.

This clonotype has a count of ten or more. This chain connects TRBV7-9 to TRBJ2-7; D might be TRBD2 (6 bases). V was clipped by 5 bases and J by 1 base, with 15 bases between them. Germline V gene lookup returns CDR1 SEHNR and CDR2 FQNEAQ (reference sequence). The CDR3 spans 15 residues. The CDR3 sequence is CASSPRDFSSYEQYF. CDR3 DNA: TGTGCCAGCAGCCCACGGGACTTTTCATCCTACGAGCAGTACTTC.

This clonotype was observed at least ten times. The gene calls are TRBV18 and TRBJ2-7; D gene uncertain. The germline gives CDR1 KGHSH, CDR2 LQKENI. Deletions cut 2 bases from V and 0 bases from J, with 8 bases between. The CDR3 has 14 residues. The chain's CDR3 is CASSPVQTSYEQYF. CDR3 nucleotide sequence: TGTGCCAGCTCACCAGTTCAAACCTCCTACGAGCAGTACTTC.

The chain is built from TRBV3-1 and TRBJ2-3; TRBD2 agrees at 11 bases. The CDR3 consists of 17 residues. V shed 2 bases and J 0 bases; nucleotides not matched to a gene: 4. Germline CDR1 and CDR2: LGHDT and YNNKEL (reference sequence). The CDR3 is CASSQPGLAASTDTQYF. CDR3 sequence (DNA): TGTGCCAGCAGCCAACCGGGACTAGCGGCTAGCACAGATACGCAGTATTTT.

Only a few counts were recorded for this clonotype. The chain links TRBV6-6 to TRBJ1-4; TRBD1 might be the D (6 bases). Trimming shortened V by 2 bases and J by 3 bases, and 10 bases separated the two germline ends. Germline-derived CDR1 and CDR2 are MNHNY and SVGAGI (reference sequence). The CDR3 is 15 residues long. The CDR3, as DNA: TGTGCCAGCAGTTACAGGGCAGGGGCTAATGAAAAACTGTTTTTT. Residues: CASSYRAGANEKLFF.

The chain joins TRBV6-2 or TRBV6-3 to TRBJ2-7; 11 nucleotides line up with TRBD2. The V segment lost 5 bases and the J segment 7 bases; nucleotides outside the gene matches: 13. The CDR3 is made up of 16 amino acids. Germline V lookup: CDR1 MNHEY, CDR2 SVGEGT. Here the CDR3 DNA reads TGTGCCAGCAGTCCCGACCGACTAGCGGGGCTTGGGGAGCAGTACTTC. It codes for CASSPDRLAGLGEQYF.

V and J are TRBV6-1 and TRBJ1-6, with D tentatively TRBD1 (5 bases). CDR1 is MNHNS, CDR2 SASEGT, per germline. V shed 11 bases and J shed 16 bases, with 18 bases lying between them. The CDR3 is 11 residues long. In nucleotides, the CDR3 is TGTGCCGGCACCCTTGACAGCAAGCTCCACTTT. Translation: CAGTLDSKLHF.

This clonotype occurred many times. The chain recombines TRBV7-9 with TRBJ2-7, with 8 bases lining up with TRBD1. Trimming cost V 4 bases and J 5 bases; bases outside gene matches: 7. The CDR3 covers 14 residues. Germline loops: CDR1 SEHNR, CDR2 FQNEAQ (reference sequence). The CDR3 region has the DNA TGTGCCAGCAGCTCTTTTGGACAGGGCCACGAGCAGTACTTC. Its translation: CASSSFGQGHEQYF.

Only one count was recorded for this clonotype. V and J are TRBV28 and TRBJ1-5, with TRBD1 matching 8 bases. CDR1 and CDR2 from the germline V gene are MDHEN and SYDVKM. J gave up 6 bases and V 7 bases, and 5 bases lay outside the gene matches. The CDR3 is 13 amino acids. This chain's CDR3 is CASNSGGSQPQHF. CDR3 DNA sequence: TGTGCCAGCAATTCAGGGGGCAGTCAGCCCCAGCATTTT.

This clonotype was observed at least ten times. This chain uses TRBV6-6 with TRBJ2-7; 9 nucleotides line up with TRBD1. The CDR3 has 15 amino acids. CDR1 is MNHNY and CDR2 is SVGAGI in the germline V gene (reference sequence). Trimming at V came to 2 bases and at J to 4 bases, leaving 6 bases not matched to a gene. CDR3 DNA sequence: TGTGCCAGCAGTTACCCGGACAGGGGATTTTACGAGCAGTACTTC. This gives the protein CASSYPDRGFYEQYF.

The rearrangement joins TRBV20-1 to TRBJ2-1; 8 bases agree with TRBD2. The germline gives CDR1 DFQATT, CDR2 SNEGSKA (reference sequence). After removal of 0 bases from V and 8 bases from J, the junction contained 6 bases not matched to a gene. CDR3 length: 14 amino acids. DNA of the CDR3: TGCAGTGCTAGAGATGCGGGGGGCCTGGATGAGCAGTTCTTC. This encodes CSARDAGGLDEQFF.